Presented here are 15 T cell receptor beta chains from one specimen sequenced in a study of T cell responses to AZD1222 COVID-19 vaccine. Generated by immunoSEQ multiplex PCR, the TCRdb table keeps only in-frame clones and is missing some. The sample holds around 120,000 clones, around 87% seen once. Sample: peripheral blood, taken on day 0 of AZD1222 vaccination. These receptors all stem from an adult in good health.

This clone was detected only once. The chain's CDR3 is CASSLARREQFF. The CDR3 region has the DNA TGTGCCAGCAGCTTAGCACGGAGAGAGCAGTTCTTC. This chain uses TRBV11-2 with TRBJ2-1; D remains unclear. This CDR3 spans 12 amino acids. Trimming cost V 1 base and J 10 bases, with 8 bases left between them. The germline CDR1 and CDR2 sequences are SGHAT and FQNNGV. The full variable domain, in which reference TRBV11-2 and TRBJ2-1 provide the parts outside the CDR3, is EAGVAQSPRYKIIEKRQSVAFWCNPISGHATLYWYQQILGQGPKLLIQFQNNGVVDDSQLPKDRFSAERLKGVDSTLKIQPAKLEDSAVYLCASSLARREQFFGPGTRLTVL.

CDR3 bases: TGTGCCAGCAGCTCCCAGGTGGGGCAGGGAGGGAATGAGCAGTTCTTC. Its translation is CASSSQVGQGGNEQFF. J is TRBJ2-1 and V is TRBV11-3; 7 nucleotides align to TRBD2. This CDR3 comprises 16 residues. Germline CDR1 reads SGHNT; CDR2 reads YENEEA. J was trimmed by 7 bases and V by 4 bases; bases with no gene match: 13.

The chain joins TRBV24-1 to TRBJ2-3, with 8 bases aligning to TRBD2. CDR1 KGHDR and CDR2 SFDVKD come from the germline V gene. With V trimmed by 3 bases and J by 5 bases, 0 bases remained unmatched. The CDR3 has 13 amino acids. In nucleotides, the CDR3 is TGTGCCACCAGTGATGGGACTAGAGATACGCAGTATTTT. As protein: CATSDGTRDTQYF.

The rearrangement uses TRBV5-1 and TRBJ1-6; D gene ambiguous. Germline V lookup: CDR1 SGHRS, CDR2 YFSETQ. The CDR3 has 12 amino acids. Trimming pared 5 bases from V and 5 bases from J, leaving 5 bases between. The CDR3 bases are TGCGCCAGCAGGGGGAATAATTCACCCCTCCACTTT. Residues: CASRGNNSPLHF.

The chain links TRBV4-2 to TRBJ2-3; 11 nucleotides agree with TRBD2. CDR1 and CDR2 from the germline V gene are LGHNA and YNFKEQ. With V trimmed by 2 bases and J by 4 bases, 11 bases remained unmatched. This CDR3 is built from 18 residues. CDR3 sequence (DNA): TGTGCCAGCAGCCAATATAGGATACTAGCGGGGGTTTCAGATACGCAGTATTTT. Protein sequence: CASSQYRILAGVSDTQYF.

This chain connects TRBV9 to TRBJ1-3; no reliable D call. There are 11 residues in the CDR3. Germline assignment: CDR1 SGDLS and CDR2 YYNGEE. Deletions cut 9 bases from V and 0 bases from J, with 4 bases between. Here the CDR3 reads CATHSGNTIYF. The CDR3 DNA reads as TGTGCCACCCACTCTGGAAACACCATATATTTT.

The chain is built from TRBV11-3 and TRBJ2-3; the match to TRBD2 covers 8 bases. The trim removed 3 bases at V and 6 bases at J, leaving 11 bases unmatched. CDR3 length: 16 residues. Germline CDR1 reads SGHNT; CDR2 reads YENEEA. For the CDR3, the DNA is TGTGCCAGCAGCTTCGGGGGGGCTGGTGTTAGGGATACGCAGTATTTT. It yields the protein CASSFGGAGVRDTQYF.

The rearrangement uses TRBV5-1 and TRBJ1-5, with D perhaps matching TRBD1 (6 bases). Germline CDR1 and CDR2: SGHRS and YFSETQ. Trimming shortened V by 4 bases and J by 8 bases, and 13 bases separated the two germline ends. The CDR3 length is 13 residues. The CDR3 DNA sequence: TGCGCCAGCAGCAGGGGGGCCACGGAGCCCCAGCATTTT. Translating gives CASSRGATEPQHF.

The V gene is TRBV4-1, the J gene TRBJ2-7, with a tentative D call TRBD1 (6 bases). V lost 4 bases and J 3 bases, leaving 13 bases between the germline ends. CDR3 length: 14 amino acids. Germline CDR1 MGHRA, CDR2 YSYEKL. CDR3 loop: CASSPAQGIYEQYF. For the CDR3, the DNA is TGCGCCAGCAGCCCAGCGCAGGGGATCTACGAGCAGTACTTC.

The CDR3 DNA follows: TGTGCCAGCAGCTTAGAATTCATGGGCCCCGCGGAGACCCAGTACTTC. It encodes CASSLEFMGPAETQYF. This rearrangement joins TRBV7-6 to TRBJ2-5; D is ambiguous. The CDR3 spans 16 residues. Germline lookup yields CDR1 SGHVS and CDR2 FNYEAQ. The ends were cut back, 1 base at V and 5 bases at J, with 17 bases in the middle.

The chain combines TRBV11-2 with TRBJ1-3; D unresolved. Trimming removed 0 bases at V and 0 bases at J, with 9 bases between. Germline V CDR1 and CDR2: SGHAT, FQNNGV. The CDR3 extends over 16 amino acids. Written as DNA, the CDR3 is TGTGCCAGCAGCTTAGAATCCGGGTTCTCTGGAAACACCATATATTTT. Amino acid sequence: CASSLESGFSGNTIYF.

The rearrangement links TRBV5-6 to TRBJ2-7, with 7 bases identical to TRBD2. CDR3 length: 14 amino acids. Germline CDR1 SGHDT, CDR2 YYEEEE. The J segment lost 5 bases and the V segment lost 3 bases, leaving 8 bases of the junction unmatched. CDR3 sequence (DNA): TGTGCCAGCAGCTCTCGAGGGAGGGTCCACGAGCAGTACTTC. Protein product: CASSSRGRVHEQYF. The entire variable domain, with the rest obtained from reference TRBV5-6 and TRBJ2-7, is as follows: DAGVTQSPTHLIKTRGQQVTLRCSPKSGHDTVSWYQQALGQGPQFIFQYYEEEERQRGNFPDRFSGHQFPNYSSELNVNALLLGDSALYLCASSSRGRVHEQYFGPGTRLTVT.

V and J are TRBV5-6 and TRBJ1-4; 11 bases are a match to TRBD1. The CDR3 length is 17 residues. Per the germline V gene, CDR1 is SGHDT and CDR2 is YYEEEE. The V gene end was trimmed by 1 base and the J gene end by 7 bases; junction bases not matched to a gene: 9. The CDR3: CASSLSADRGPGEKLFF. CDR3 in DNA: TGTGCCAGCAGCTTGTCAGCGGACAGGGGGCCGGGTGAAAAACTGTTTTTT.

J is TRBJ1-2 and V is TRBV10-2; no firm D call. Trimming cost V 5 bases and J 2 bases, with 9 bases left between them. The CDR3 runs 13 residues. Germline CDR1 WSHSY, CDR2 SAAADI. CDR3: CASSLVGNYGYTF. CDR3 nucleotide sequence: TGCGCCAGCAGTCTAGTCGGCAACTATGGCTACACCTTC.

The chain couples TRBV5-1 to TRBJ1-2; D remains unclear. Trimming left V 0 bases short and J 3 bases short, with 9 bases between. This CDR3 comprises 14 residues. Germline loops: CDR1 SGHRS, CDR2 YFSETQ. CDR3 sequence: CASSLGVSDYGYTF. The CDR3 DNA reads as TGCGCCAGCAGCTTGGGGGTCTCGGACTATGGCTACACCTTC.